A single sample is the source of the 27 T cell receptor beta chains below, sequenced in a study of response to subunit inactivated influenza vaccine. TCRdb fed the RT-PCR reads into MiXCR, producing one record per CDR3 protein. The sample has about 540,000 distinct CDR3 sequences; approximately 24% are singletons. The data were also submitted as part of a second study, on T cells expressing NK-cell markers. According to that study: Beta-chain TCR cDNA was generated via 5'RACE template switching with UMIs.

Sequenced material: CD4+ T cells sorted from PBMCs, taken roughly 13 days after vaccination. The receptors originated from a man in his forties or fifties who received an inactivated influenza vaccine.

The chain couples TRBV5-1 to TRBJ2-7, with 12 bases aligning to TRBD2. Germline CDR1 reads SGHRS; CDR2 reads YFSETQ. The length of the CDR3 is 18 residues. V trimming: 3 bases; J trimming: 0 bases; junction bases outside the gene matches: 10. The chain's CDR3 is CASSWTSGDPTYSYEQYF. The DNA of the CDR3 is TGCGCCAGCAGCTGGACTAGCGGGGACCCTACCTACTCCTACGAGCAGTACTTC.

This clonotype was seen only a few times. This chain connects TRBV20-1 to TRBJ2-1; maybe TRBD1 (6 bases). The CDR3 consists of 13 residues. V lost 3 bases and J 11 bases, leaving 17 bases between the germline ends. The germline gives CDR1 DFQATT, CDR2 SNEGSKA (reference sequence). The CDR3 sequence is CSASNRLGTKQFF. The CDR3 DNA is TGCAGTGCTAGCAATCGGCTAGGGACAAAGCAGTTCTTC.

This clonotype was seen only a few times. This chain links TRBV7-2 with TRBJ2-7; D possibly corresponds to TRBD1 (6 bases). V lost 5 bases and J 3 bases, leaving 14 bases between the germline ends. This CDR3 has 14 amino acids. Germline V gene lookup returns CDR1 SGHTA and CDR2 FQGNSA. CDR3 nucleotide sequence: TGTGCCAGCAGCCTCGACAGGTACCTCTACGAGCAGTACTTC. It specifies CASSLDRYLYEQYF.

This clonotype was recorded a few times. J is TRBJ1-1 and V is TRBV7-9; the D gene is possibly TRBD1 (6 bases). Trimming cost V 1 base and J 4 bases, with 10 bases left between them. In germline, CDR1 is SEHNR, CDR2 FQNEAQ (reference sequence). The CDR3 is made up of 14 amino acids. The CDR3 DNA is TGTGCCAGCAGCTTAGATCAGGGGATCACTGAAGCTTTCTTT. Encoded protein: CASSLDQGITEAFF.

This clonotype occurred a few times. The chain combines TRBV7-2 with TRBJ2-5, with 12 nucleotides matching TRBD2. J was trimmed by 4 bases and V by 4 bases; bases with no gene match: 7. Germline V CDR1 and CDR2: SGHTA, FQGNSA. CDR3 length equals 16 residues. The CDR3 sequence: CASSSRTSGEVETQYF. The DNA of the CDR3 is TGTGCCAGCAGCTCCCGGACTAGCGGGGAGGTAGAGACCCAGTACTTC.

This clonotype was seen at least ten times. The J gene is TRBJ2-1, the V gene TRBV5-1; a possible D gene is TRBD2 (6 bases). Germline loops: CDR1 SGHRS, CDR2 YFSETQ. V shed 5 bases and J shed 9 bases, with 15 bases lying between them. The CDR3 extends over 13 amino acids. The CDR3 sequence: CASSNRERSEQFF. The CDR3 bases are TGCGCCAGCAGTAACCGGGAGAGAAGTGAGCAGTTCTTC.

The chain joins TRBV11-2 to TRBJ2-3; weak D call: TRBD1 (5 bases). Trimming shortened V by 1 base and J by 2 bases, and 10 bases separated the two germline ends. Germline values: CDR1 SGHAT, CDR2 FQNNGV. This CDR3 is built from 15 residues. The DNA of the CDR3 is TGTGCCAGCAGCTTAGCTAGGGGAAACACAGATACGCAGTATTTT. This gives the protein CASSLARGNTDTQYF. The full variable domain, with the rest looked up from reference TRBV11-2 and TRBJ2-3, is EAGVAQSPRYKIIEKRQSVAFWCNPISGHATLYWYQQILGQGPKLLIQFQNNGVVDDSQLPKDRFSAERLKGVDSTLKIQPAKLEDSAVYLCASSLARGNTDTQYFGPGTRLTVL.

V and J are TRBV12-3 or TRBV12-4 and TRBJ2-7, with a tentative D call TRBD2 (5 bases). V gave up 8 bases and J gave up 6 bases, with 14 bases separating them. The CDR3 loop spans 12 amino acids. CDR3 sequence (DNA): TGTGCCAGCGGCAGCGGCTTCGCCGAGCAGTACTTC. Translation gives CASGSGFAEQYF.

This clonotype was counted only a few times. J is TRBJ2-1 and V is TRBV7-9; 9 bases fit TRBD1. Germline V gene data show CDR1 as SEHNR and CDR2 as FQNEAQ (reference sequence). Losses at the gene ends were 6 bases for V and 2 bases for J; bases not matched to a gene: 8. This CDR3 has 16 amino acids. The CDR3 DNA sequence: TGTGCCAGCAGTCCGACCCGGGACAGGGCCTACAATGAGCAGTTCTTC. Residues: CASSPTRDRAYNEQFF.

This rearrangement joins TRBV15 to TRBJ2-5; 11 nucleotides align to TRBD2. The trim removed 6 bases at V and 0 bases at J, leaving 0 bases unmatched. Germline V lookup: CDR1 LNHNV, CDR2 YYDKDF (reference sequence). This CDR3 comprises 14 residues. CDR3 in DNA: TGTGCCACCAGGACTAGCGGGAACCAAGAGACCCAGTACTTC. Translating it yields CATRTSGNQETQYF.

The chain joins TRBV7-9 to TRBJ1-2; D perhaps matches TRBD1 (5 bases). Germline CDR1 is SEHNR and CDR2 is FQNEAQ (reference sequence). V was clipped by 7 bases and J by 5 bases, with 20 bases between them. The CDR3 is 15 amino acids. CDR3 sequence reads: CASTKVEGKPYGYTF. CDR3 bases: TGTGCCAGCACCAAGGTGGAGGGGAAGCCGTATGGCTACACCTTC.

This clonotype has at least ten counts. The chain recombines TRBV5-1 with TRBJ2-3; D gene uncertain. Deletions cut 0 bases from V and 2 bases from J, with 19 bases between. The CDR3 has 18 amino acids. The germline CDR1 and CDR2 sequences are SGHRS and YFSETQ. The CDR3 sequence is CASSLAPAESTSTDTQYF. CDR3 in DNA: TGCGCCAGCAGCTTGGCCCCCGCTGAATCCACCTCCACAGATACGCAGTATTTT.

There are a few counts of this clonotype. This sequence joins TRBV11-3 and TRBJ2-2, with D perhaps TRBD1 (6 bases). V lost 6 bases to trimming and J lost 6 bases, with 14 bases between them. This CDR3 is 14 amino acids long. Germline CDR1 is SGHNT and CDR2 is YENEEA. CDR3 DNA: TGTGCCAGCAGACTCACAGGGACCGCCGGGGAGCTGTTTTTT. Translation gives CASRLTGTAGELFF.

This clonotype came up a few times. The rearrangement joins TRBV15 to TRBJ2-7; 7 bases match TRBD1. Germline-derived CDR1 and CDR2 are LNHNV and YYDKDF (reference sequence). The CDR3 has 13 amino acids. J gave up 2 bases and V 2 bases, and 0 bases lay outside the gene matches. CDR3 DNA: TGTGCCACCAGCAGACAGGGGGCCTACGAGCAGTACTTC. The encoded protein is CATSRQGAYEQYF.

The V gene is TRBV2, the J gene TRBJ2-3; D might be TRBD2 (5 bases). The CDR3 length is 15 residues. Germline V gene sequence: CDR1 SNHLY, CDR2 FYNNEI. Trimming removed 6 bases from V and 0 bases from J, with 13 bases in between. The CDR3 coding sequence is TGTGCCAGCAGCGCCCCACGGGGAAGCACAGATACGCAGTATTTT. It codes for CASSAPRGSTDTQYF. Full variable domain (missing parts from reference TRBV2 and TRBJ2-3): EPEVTQTPSHQVTQMGQEVILRCVPISNHLYFYWYRQILGQKVEFLVSFYNNEISEKSEIFDDQFSVERPDGSNFTLKIRSTKLEDSAMYFCASSAPRGSTDTQYFGPGTRLTVL.

This rearrangement joins TRBV20-1 to TRBJ2-7, with TRBD1 identical over 7 bases. The ends lost 6 bases at V and 7 bases at J; junction bases unmatched: 6. This CDR3 has 11 residues. Germline CDR1 and CDR2: DFQATT and SNEGSKA (reference sequence). This CDR3 is CSARQGREQYF. CDR3 DNA: TGCAGTGCCAGACAGGGAAGAGAGCAGTACTTC.

This clonotype was detected only a few times. The chain is built from TRBV11-2 and TRBJ2-2, with D perhaps matching TRBD1 or TRBD2 (5 bases each). Per the germline V gene, CDR1 is SGHAT and CDR2 is FQNNGV. V was cut by 8 bases and J by 1 base, with 14 bases left in between. This CDR3 region has 15 residues. The CDR3 is CASVGVRLNTGELFF. Written as DNA, the CDR3 is TGTGCCAGCGTGGGGGTTAGACTGAACACCGGGGAGCTGTTTTTT.

This clonotype was picked up a small number of times. The V call is TRBV20-1, the J call TRBJ2-1; 7 nucleotides match TRBD2. Germline CDR1 DFQATT, CDR2 SNEGSKA (reference sequence). Trimming at V came to 6 bases and at J to 9 bases, leaving 8 bases not matched to a gene. This CDR3 region has 12 residues. The CDR3 reads CSAVGGFGEQFF. CDR3 DNA: TGCAGTGCGGTCGGGGGGTTCGGTGAGCAGTTCTTC.

There are a few counts of this clonotype. The chain employs TRBV27 and TRBJ2-1, with D perhaps matching TRBD2 (5 bases). V shed 2 bases and J shed 9 bases, with 14 bases lying between them. Germline lookup yields CDR1 MNHEY and CDR2 SMNVEV (reference sequence). CDR3 length equals 14 residues. The CDR3 reads CASSLRPGSAEQFF. As DNA, the CDR3 is TGTGCCAGCAGTTTACGACCGGGGAGCGCTGAGCAGTTCTTC.

The chain employs TRBV20-1 and TRBJ2-3; possibly TRBD2 for D (7 bases). Germline V CDR1 and CDR2: DFQATT, SNEGSKA (reference sequence). The CDR3 totals 14 residues. The ends were cut back, 8 bases at V and 7 bases at J, with 22 bases in the middle. CDR3 protein: CSPNRGGAGNTQYF. CDR3 bases: TGCAGTCCCAACCGAGGGGGGGCCGGAAATACGCAGTATTTT.

This sequence joins TRBV29-1 and TRBJ1-2; D uncertain. Germline V gene data show CDR1 as SQVTM and CDR2 as ANQGSEA. CDR3 length: 11 amino acids. V dropped 8 bases and J dropped 6 bases, with 13 bases sitting between them. CDR3 in amino acids: CSSSSADGYTF. CDR3 sequence (DNA): TGCAGCTCCTCTTCGGCAGATGGCTACACCTTC. Together with reference TRBV29-1 and TRBJ1-2, the CDR3 gives the full variable domain: SAVISQKPSRDICQRGTSLTIQCQVDSQVTMMFWYRQQPGQSLTLIATANQGSEATYESGFVIDKFPISRPNLTFSTLTVSNMSPEDSSIYLCSSSSADGYTFGSGTRLTVV.

This clonotype was seen a handful of times. This chain connects TRBV5-1 to TRBJ2-7; TRBD1 matches at 9 bases. Germline CDR1 reads SGHRS; CDR2 reads YFSETQ. The junction had 15 bases not matched to a gene; V was cut back by 4 bases and J by 4 bases. CDR3 length equals 17 residues. In DNA form, the CDR3 reads TGCGCCAGCAGCCCCGGACAGGGGCTAAGGAAACAGTACGAGCAGTACTTC. Amino acids: CASSPGQGLRKQYEQYF.

This clonotype was found a few times. The V and J genes are TRBV20-1 and TRBJ2-7; D is possibly TRBD2 (6 bases). Trimming cost V 3 bases and J 3 bases, with 15 bases left between them. CDR1 DFQATT and CDR2 SNEGSKA come from the germline V gene (reference sequence). The CDR3 runs to 14 residues. The chain's CDR3 is CSARDGRGGYEQYF. The CDR3 DNA sequence: TGCAGTGCTAGGGATGGGCGGGGAGGCTACGAGCAGTACTTC.

Only a few counts were recorded for this clonotype. This rearrangement joins TRBV3-1 to TRBJ2-2; the match to TRBD2 covers 13 bases. J lost 7 bases, V lost 4 bases, and 3 bases had no gene match. Germline assignment: CDR1 LGHDT and CDR2 YNNKEL (reference sequence). CDR3 length equals 15 residues. The CDR3 nucleotides are TGTGCCAGCAGCCGGACTAGCGGGGGTGACGGGGAGCTGTTTTTT. Translated, it gives CASSRTSGGDGELFF.

This clonotype has just a few counts. The chain links TRBV7-2 to TRBJ2-7; 12 bases are shared with TRBD2. Unmatched junction bases numbered 10, after V lost 1 base and J lost 6 bases. CDR3 size: 17 residues. Germline V gene sequence: CDR1 SGHTA, CDR2 FQGNSA. CDR3 sequence: CASSLVWASGRAGEQYF. For the CDR3, the DNA is TGTGCCAGCAGCTTAGTTTGGGCTAGCGGGAGGGCCGGCGAGCAGTACTTC.

The chain uses TRBV29-1 and TRBJ2-3, with D perhaps TRBD1 or TRBD2 (5 bases each). This CDR3 spans 12 amino acids. Germline CDR1 and CDR2: SQVTM and ANQGSEA. Trimming pared 3 bases from V and 8 bases from J, leaving 12 bases between. The CDR3 is CSVERGVGTQYF. The DNA of the CDR3 is TGCAGCGTTGAGAGAGGGGTTGGTACGCAGTATTTT.

V is TRBV7-2 and J is TRBJ2-5; 9 bases match TRBD2. CDR1 is SGHTA, CDR2 FQGNSA, per germline. This CDR3 has 14 amino acids. Trimming cost V 7 bases and J 4 bases; bases outside gene matches: 7. The DNA of the CDR3 is TGTGCCAGCAACAATAGCGGGAGAGGAGAGACCCAGTACTTC. It is translated as CASNNSGRGETQYF.